This T cell receptor (beta chain) was retrieved from a study of T cells in narcolepsy. Sequencing was performed with immunoSEQ multiplex PCR; in TCRdb, only in-frame clones are kept and a portion is missing. The data contain more than 30,000 clones, approximately 80% of them singletons. For this clone: What it recognizes is unknown.

V was clipped by 7 bases and J by 3 bases, with 16 bases between them. CDR3 length equals 15 residues. The germline gives CDR1 SNHLY, CDR2 FYNNEI. Study-level results: No autoreactive T cell clone sequences appeared in some memory CD4+ repertoires. Same-patient CSF and blood CD4+ T cell clonotypes included HCRT-specific and TRIB2-specific autoreactive ones.

The receptor was derived from a human donor with narcolepsy. V and J are TRBV2 and TRBJ2-1; the D gene is possibly TRBD1 (5 bases). The specimen sequenced was CD45RA- memory CD4+ T cells from PBMCs. CDR3 DNA: TGTGCCAGCACCCCCAGGGCAAACAGCTACAATGAGCAGTTCTTC. It specifies CASTPRANSYNEQFF.